Listed below are T cell receptor beta chains from one sample, sequenced in a study of TIL therapy for anti-PD-1-resistant metastatic lung cancer. TCRdb's copy holds only in-frame clones and misses some; the assay was immunoSEQ multiplex PCR. The data contain about 48,000 clones, 71% of them singletons. The specimen comprised tumor tissue, sampled at baseline. Receptors were obtained from a person aged 25 to 85 with non-small cell lung cancer. The CDR3 runs from the conserved cysteine through the conserved F or W. D genes are given only for firm matches. Expanded clones get a size class; other rows say once, few or many, or leave the size out.

cdr3_aa	cdr3_nt	clone_size	v_call	d_call	j_call
CASSYGTSGGDGGETQYF	TGTGCCAGCAGTTATGGGACTAGCGGGGGCGATGGTGGAGAGACCCAGTACTTC	-	TRBV27	TRBD2	TRBJ2-5
CASSTGQGYGYTF	TGTGCCAGCAGTACGGGACAGGGCTATGGCTACACCTTC	-	TRBV28	TRBD1	TRBJ1-2
CASSLRQNNSPLHF	TGCGCCAGCAGCTTGAGGCAGAATAATTCACCCCTCCACTTT	-	TRBV5-1	-	TRBJ1-6
CATSGGAGAQHF	TGTGCCACCTCAGGGGGGGCGGGAGCCCAGCATTTT	-	TRBV27	TRBD1	TRBJ1-5
CARRDWLIAGGCIDTQYF	TGTGCCCGGAGAGACTGGTTGATTGCGGGGGGGTGTATAGATACGCAGTATTTT	-	TRBV6-4	TRBD2	TRBJ2-3
CASSHGQVRGEQYF	TGTGCCAGCAGCCATGGACAAGTTAGAGGCGAGCAGTACTTC	-	TRBV7-6	-	TRBJ2-7
CASSEQVLSYNEQFF	TGTGCCAGCAGCGAACAGGTCCTTTCCTACAATGAGCAGTTCTTC	few	TRBV27	-	TRBJ2-1
CASSERGVTEAFF	TGTGCCAGCAGCGAAAGGGGGGTCACTGAAGCTTTCTTT	once	TRBV7-3	-	TRBJ1-1
CASSFRGQGGDEQYF	TGTGCCAGCAGTTTTAGGGGACAGGGGGGCGACGAGCAGTACTTC	-	TRBV28	TRBD1	TRBJ2-7
CASSEVGSSYNEQFF	TGCGCCAGCAGTGAGGTGGGGAGCTCCTACAATGAGCAGTTCTTC	-	TRBV10-2	-	TRBJ2-1
CASSWGWGDRRIGSEQYF	TGCGCCAGCAGCTGGGGATGGGGGGACCGGAGGATAGGCTCCGAGCAGTACTTC	-	TRBV5-1	-	TRBJ2-7
CAWSRDRGNQPQHF	TGTGCCTGGAGTCGGGACAGGGGGAATCAGCCCCAGCATTTT	-	TRBV30	TRBD1	TRBJ1-5
CASSIGRETQYF	TGTGCCAGCAGCATAGGACGCGAGACCCAGTACTTC	-	TRBV2	-	TRBJ2-5
CASSLYLGQGASGELFF	TGTGCCAGCAGCCTTTACCTCGGACAGGGGGCTTCCGGGGAGCTGTTTTTT	-	TRBV11-2	TRBD1	TRBJ2-2
CASSLGQVLTSGYTF	TGTGCCAGCAGCTTAGGTCAGGTTCTCACCAGTGGCTACACCTTC	-	TRBV7-9	-	TRBJ1-2
CASSVGHSYTDTQYF	TGTGCCAGCAGCGTGGGACACTCTTACACAGATACGCAGTATTTT	-	TRBV5-4	-	TRBJ2-3
CASSILFVQGNTGELFF	TGTGCCAGTAGTATCCTCTTCGTACAGGGCAACACCGGGGAGCTGTTTTTT	-	TRBV19	-	TRBJ2-2
CASSRPGASEKLFF	TGTGCCAGTAGTAGGCCAGGGGCGAGTGAAAAACTGTTTTTT	-	TRBV19	-	TRBJ1-4
CAISVGTAYEQYF	TGTGCCATCAGTGTCGGGACAGCCTACGAGCAGTACTTC	few	TRBV10-3	TRBD1	TRBJ2-7
CASSANRDQPQHF	TGTGCCAGCAGCGCAAACAGGGATCAGCCCCAGCATTTT	-	TRBV9	-	TRBJ1-5
CASSIQGPNQPQHF	TGTGCCAGTAGTATCCAAGGACCTAATCAGCCCCAGCATTTT	few	TRBV19	-	TRBJ1-5
CAGGRGRAEAFF	TGTGCCGGGGGCAGGGGCCGGGCTGAAGCTTTCTTT	-	TRBV6-6	-	TRBJ1-1
CASSSSGLADANTGELFF	TGTGCCAGCAGCTCCTCCGGACTAGCGGACGCGAACACCGGGGAGCTGTTTTTT	-	TRBV12-1	-	TRBJ2-2
CASGWGSSSYEQYF	TGCGCCAGCGGCTGGGGATCTAGCTCCTACGAGCAGTACTTC	-	TRBV4-1	-	TRBJ2-7
CASSLGQGSYNEQFF	TGTGCCAGCAGCTTAGGTCAGGGATCCTACAATGAGCAGTTCTTC	-	TRBV7-9	-	TRBJ2-1
CASSSYTGTSGTDTQYF	TGTGCCAGCAGCTCGTATACCGGGACTAGCGGAACAGATACGCAGTATTTT	-	TRBV11-3	TRBD2	TRBJ2-3
CASSVGQGKGEKLFF	TGCGCCAGCAGCGTAGGACAGGGGAAAGGGGAAAAACTGTTTTTT	few	TRBV5-1	TRBD1	TRBJ1-4